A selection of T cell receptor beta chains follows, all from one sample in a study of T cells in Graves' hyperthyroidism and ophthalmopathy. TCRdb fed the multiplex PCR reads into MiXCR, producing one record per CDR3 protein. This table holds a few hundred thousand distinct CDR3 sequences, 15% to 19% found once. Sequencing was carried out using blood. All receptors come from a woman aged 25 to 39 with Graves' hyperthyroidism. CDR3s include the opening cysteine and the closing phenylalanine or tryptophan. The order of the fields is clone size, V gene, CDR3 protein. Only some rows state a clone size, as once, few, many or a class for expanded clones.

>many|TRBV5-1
CASSLGPGSSYNEQFF
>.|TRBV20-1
CSARDPQGITKNIQYF
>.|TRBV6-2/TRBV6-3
CASSSTTGTSGSPSGYNEQFF
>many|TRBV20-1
CSASGRRTDTQYF
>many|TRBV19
CASSPRTSGTAQYF
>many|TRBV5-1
CASSLHSPGAGGPYEQYF
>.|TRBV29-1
CSGYSTGELFF
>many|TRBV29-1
CSVEGASGTDTQYF
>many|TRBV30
CAWRRSYNEQFF
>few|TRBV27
CASSARGATGNTIYF
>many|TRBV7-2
CASRLAGGTGWETQYF
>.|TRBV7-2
CASSTPTGFLSYEHYF
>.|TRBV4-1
CASSQATGLAAGELFF
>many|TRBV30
CAWSGNQGYTEAFF
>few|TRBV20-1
CSARSGSGTIYF
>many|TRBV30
CAFSGGGQPQHF
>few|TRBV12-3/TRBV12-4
CASSQGNLRWAYEQYF
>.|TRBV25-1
CASSEAGQGRETQYF
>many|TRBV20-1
CSARDPRQLLNYGYTF
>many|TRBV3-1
CASSPGGVQETQYF
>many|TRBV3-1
CASSQEAGWVTEAFF
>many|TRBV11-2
CASSLMGTRSYNEQFF
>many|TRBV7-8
CASSVREAQETQYF
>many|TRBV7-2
CASSFRTSGTDTQYF
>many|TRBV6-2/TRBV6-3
CASTPMAASITGELFF
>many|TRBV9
CASSTGRFSPLHF
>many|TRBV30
CAWTIKAGTGEAFF
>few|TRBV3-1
CASSPPLGKGGPLHF
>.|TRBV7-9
CASSGGGLLNF